This T cell receptor (beta chain) was observed in a study of control samples from healthy donors and cancer patients. Measured with immunoSEQ multiplex PCR; TCRdb has only the in-frame clones, and not every one. Of 150,000 or so clones in the sample, approximately 94% were seen once. The CDR3 contains 15 residues. Germline V gene data show CDR1 as SGHRS and CDR2 as YFSETQ. V shed 0 bases and J shed 6 bases, with 13 bases lying between them. J is TRBJ2-1 and V is TRBV5-1, with D maybe TRBD2 (5 bases). The sample comprised blood. This sequence originates from a middle-aged man in good health. The CDR3 nucleotides are TGCGCCAGCAGCTTGGAGAACCTACGGGGCAATGAGCAGTTCTTC. Its translation: CASSLENLRGNEQFF. The full variable domain, its missing parts supplied by reference TRBV5-1 and TRBJ2-1, is KAGVTQTPRYLIKTRGQQVTLSCSPISGHRSVSWYQQTPGQGLQFLFEYFSETQRNKGNFPGRFSGRQFSNSRSEMNVSTLELGDSALYLCASSLENLRGNEQFFGPGTRLTVL.